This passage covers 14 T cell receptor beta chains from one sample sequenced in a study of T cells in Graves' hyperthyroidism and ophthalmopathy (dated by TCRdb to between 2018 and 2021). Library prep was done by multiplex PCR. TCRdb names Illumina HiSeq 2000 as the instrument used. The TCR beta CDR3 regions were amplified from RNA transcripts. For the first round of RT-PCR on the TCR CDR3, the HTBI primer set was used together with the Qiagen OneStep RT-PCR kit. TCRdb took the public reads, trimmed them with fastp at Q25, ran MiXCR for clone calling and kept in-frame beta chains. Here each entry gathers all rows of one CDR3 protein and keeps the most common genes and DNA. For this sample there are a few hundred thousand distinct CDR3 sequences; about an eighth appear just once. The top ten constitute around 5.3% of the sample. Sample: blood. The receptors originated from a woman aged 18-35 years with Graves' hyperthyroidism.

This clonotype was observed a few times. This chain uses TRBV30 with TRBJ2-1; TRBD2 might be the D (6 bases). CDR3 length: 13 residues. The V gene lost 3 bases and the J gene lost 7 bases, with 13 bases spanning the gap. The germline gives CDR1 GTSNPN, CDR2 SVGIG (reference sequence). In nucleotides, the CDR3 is TGTGCCTGGAGGGCGACTAGTAGGAATGAGCAGTTCTTC. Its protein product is CAWRATSRNEQFF.

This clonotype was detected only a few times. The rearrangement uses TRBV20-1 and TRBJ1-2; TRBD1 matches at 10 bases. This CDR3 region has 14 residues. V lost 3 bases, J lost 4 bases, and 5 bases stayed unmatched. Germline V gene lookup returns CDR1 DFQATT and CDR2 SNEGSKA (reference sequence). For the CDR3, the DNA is TGCAGTGCTAGTCTGGGACAGGGGTCCTATGGCTACACCTTC. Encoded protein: CSASLGQGSYGYTF.

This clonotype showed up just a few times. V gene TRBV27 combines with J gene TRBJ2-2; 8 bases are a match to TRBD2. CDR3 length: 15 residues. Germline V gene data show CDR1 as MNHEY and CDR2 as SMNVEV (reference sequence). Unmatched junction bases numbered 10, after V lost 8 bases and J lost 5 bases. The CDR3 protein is CASFEAGEGTGELFF. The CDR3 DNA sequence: TGTGCCAGCTTTGAAGCGGGAGAGGGTACCGGGGAGCTGTTTTTT.

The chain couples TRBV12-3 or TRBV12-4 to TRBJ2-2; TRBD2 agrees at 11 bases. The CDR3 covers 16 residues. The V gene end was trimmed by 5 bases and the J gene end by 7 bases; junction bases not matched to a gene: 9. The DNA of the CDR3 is TGTGCCAGCAGTCCAATAGCGGGAGGGCCGGGCGGGGAGCTGTTTTTT. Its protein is CASSPIAGGPGGELFF.

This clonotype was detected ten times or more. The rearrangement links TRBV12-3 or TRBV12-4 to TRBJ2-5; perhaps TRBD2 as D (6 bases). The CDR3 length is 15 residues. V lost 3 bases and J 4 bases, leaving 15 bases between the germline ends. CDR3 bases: TGTGCCAGCAGTTTGATGCAGGGAGGTGCAGAGACCCAGTACTTC. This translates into CASSLMQGGAETQYF.

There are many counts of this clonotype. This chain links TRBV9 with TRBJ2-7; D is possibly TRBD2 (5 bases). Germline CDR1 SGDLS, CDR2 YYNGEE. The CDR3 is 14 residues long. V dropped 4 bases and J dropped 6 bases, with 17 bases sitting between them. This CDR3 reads CASSLGLADSEQYF. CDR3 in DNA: TGTGCCAGCAGCCTCGGACTGGCCGACTCCGAGCAGTACTTC.

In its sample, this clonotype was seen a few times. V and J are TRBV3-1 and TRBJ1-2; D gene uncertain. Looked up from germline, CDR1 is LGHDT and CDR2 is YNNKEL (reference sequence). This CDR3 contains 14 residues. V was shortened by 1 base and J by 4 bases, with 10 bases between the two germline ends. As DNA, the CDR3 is TGTGCCAGCAGCCAAGTTCTGACTGCCTATGGCTACACCTTC. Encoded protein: CASSQVLTAYGYTF.

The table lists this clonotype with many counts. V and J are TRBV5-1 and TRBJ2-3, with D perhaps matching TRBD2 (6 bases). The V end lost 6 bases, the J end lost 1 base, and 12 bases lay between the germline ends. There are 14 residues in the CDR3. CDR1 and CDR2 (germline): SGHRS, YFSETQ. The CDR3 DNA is TGCGCCAGCAAGCGGGTAGCGGGCACAGATACGCAGTATTTT. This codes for CASKRVAGTDTQYF. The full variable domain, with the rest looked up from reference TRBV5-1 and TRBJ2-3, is KAGVTQTPRYLIKTRGQQVTLSCSPISGHRSVSWYQQTPGQGLQFLFEYFSETQRNKGNFPGRFSGRQFSNSRSEMNVSTLELGDSALYLCASKRVAGTDTQYFGPGTRLTVL.

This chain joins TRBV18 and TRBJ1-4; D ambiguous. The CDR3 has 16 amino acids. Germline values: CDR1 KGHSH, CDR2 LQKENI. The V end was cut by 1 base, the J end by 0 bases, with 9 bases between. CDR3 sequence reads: CASSPRSPPTNEKLFF. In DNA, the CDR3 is TGTGCCAGCTCACCACGGTCTCCACCAACTAATGAAAAACTGTTTTTT.

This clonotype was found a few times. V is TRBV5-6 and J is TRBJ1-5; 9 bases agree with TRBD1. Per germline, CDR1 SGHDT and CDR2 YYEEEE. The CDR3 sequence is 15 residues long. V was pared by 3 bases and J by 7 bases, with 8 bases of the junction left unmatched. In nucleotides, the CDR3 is TGTGCCAGCAGCTGGACTGGACAGGGGAACCAGCCCCAGCATTTT. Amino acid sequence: CASSWTGQGNQPQHF.

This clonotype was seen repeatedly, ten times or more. The CDR3 region is CAISDRGQGGYTF. CDR3 nucleotides: TGTGCCATCAGTGACCGGGGCCAGGGAGGCTACACCTTC. This sequence joins TRBV10-3 and TRBJ1-2, with a possible D match to TRBD1 (5 bases). V was pared by 3 bases and J by 8 bases, with 13 bases between. CDR3 size: 13 residues. CDR1 and CDR2 (germline): ENHRY, SYGVKD.

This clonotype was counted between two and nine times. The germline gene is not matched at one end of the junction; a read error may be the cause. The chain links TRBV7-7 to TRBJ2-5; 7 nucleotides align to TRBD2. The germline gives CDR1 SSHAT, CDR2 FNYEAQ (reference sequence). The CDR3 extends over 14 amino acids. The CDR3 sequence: CASSLGMGGETQYF. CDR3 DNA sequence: TGTGCTAGCAGCTTAGGGATGGGAGGGGAGACCCAGTACTTC.

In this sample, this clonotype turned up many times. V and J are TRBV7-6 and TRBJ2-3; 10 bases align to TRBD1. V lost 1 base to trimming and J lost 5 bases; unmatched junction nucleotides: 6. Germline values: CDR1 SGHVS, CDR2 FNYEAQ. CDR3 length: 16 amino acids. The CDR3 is CASSLGGQGVGDTQYF. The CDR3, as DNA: TGTGCCAGCAGCTTAGGTGGACAGGGGGTCGGAGATACGCAGTATTTT.

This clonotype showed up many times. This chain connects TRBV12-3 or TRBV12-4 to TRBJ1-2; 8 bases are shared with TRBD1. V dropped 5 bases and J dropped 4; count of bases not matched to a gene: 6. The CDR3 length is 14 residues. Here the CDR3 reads CASSIQGEGYGYTF. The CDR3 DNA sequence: TGTGCCAGCAGTATACAGGGGGAGGGCTATGGCTACACCTTC.